The source of this T cell receptor (beta chain) is a study of blood T cell repertoires in COVID-19. Study overall: Sites across the United States, Italy and Spain contributed samples from acute and convalescent COVID-19. Sample material is recorded as cDNA or gDNA derived from T cells, B-cell-depleted T cells, or PBMCs.

Germline CDR1 reads MNHNS; CDR2 reads SASEGT. CDR3 size: 17 residues. The J segment lost 1 base and the V segment lost 4 bases, leaving 9 bases of the junction unmatched. In the authors' workflow: Amplifying reference gene primers gave estimates of nucleated cell counts. The protocol was immunoSEQ multiplex PCR, while the TCRdb copy is restricted to in-frame clones and leaves out a portion. Clone size and the V and J calls come from that table; the DNA yielded D and trimming. Of 150,000 to 170,000 clones in the sample, 85% were seen once. Sequenced sample: peripheral blood. The chain couples TRBV6-1 to TRBJ1-5; 8 bases agree with TRBD1. This clonotype originated in a woman aged 60-75 years with COVID-19, enrolled during active disease. This CDR3 is CASSVVDRGGSNQPQHF. CDR3 coding DNA: TGTGCCAGCAGTGTTGTTGACAGGGGCGGAAGCAATCAGCCCCAGCATTTT.